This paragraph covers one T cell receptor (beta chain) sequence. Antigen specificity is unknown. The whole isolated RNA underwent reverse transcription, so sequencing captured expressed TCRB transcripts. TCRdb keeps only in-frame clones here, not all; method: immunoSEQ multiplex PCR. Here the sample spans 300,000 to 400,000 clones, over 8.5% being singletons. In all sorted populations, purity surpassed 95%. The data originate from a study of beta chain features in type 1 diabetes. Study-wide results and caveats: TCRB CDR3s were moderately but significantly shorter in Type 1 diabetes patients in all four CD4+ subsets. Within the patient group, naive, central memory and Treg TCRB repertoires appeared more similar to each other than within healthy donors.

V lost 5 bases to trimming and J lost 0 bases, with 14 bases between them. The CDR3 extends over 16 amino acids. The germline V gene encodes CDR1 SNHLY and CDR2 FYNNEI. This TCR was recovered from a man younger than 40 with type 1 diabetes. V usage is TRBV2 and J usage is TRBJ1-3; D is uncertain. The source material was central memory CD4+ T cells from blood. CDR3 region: CASSPQVFNSGNTIYF. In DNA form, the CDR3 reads TGTGCCAGCAGTCCCCAGGTCTTCAACTCTGGAAACACCATATATTTT.